The source of this TCR beta chain is a study of tissue T cells after allogeneic stem cell transplantation (dated by TCRdb to 2021 to 2024). In the study overall: The study profiled TCR beta repertoires in many tissues obtained from research autopsies of patients with and without GVHD, and also in mouse models of GVHD. The human part of the study was a prospective observational study with no blinding and no randomization.

Libraries were made using the immunoSEQ multiplex PCR assay. TCRbeta CDR3 sequencing was performed at survey depth by Adaptive Biotechnologies, and CDR3 sequences, V/J genes, productive frequency and template counts were reported. Amplification of TCR beta CDR3 regions was performed from genomic DNA rather than from RNA. Regarding the original processing steps: Jensen-Shannon divergence was used to quantify pairwise repertoire overlap between tissues, with a value of 1 meaning complete divergence and a value of 0 meaning identical repertoires. Tissues were clustered by single-linkage agglomerative hierarchical clustering of pairwise JSD values, and the clustering results were displayed as dendrograms. GLIPH2 was applied to all patient samples using simulation_depth 1000, kmer_min_depth 3, and cdr3_length_cutoff 8, and only groups with more than two unique CDR3s were retained. In a standardized tissue-overlap score, Jaccard GLIPH-group overlap across patients was extrapolated to a standard repertoire size of 1000 clones. Associations of diversity with clinical or experimental variables used linear mixed-effect models with tissue fixed effects and individual random effects. TCRdb obtained this table from immuneACCESS and retained in-frame rearrangements with V and J assigned. These tables miss some clones; where compared with another copy, unresolved V genes account for less than half of the shortfall, and the remainder is unexplained. The DNA gave D and trimming, while V, J and clone size come from that table. For this sample the table gives more than 40,000 clones, of which around 66% were detected only once. The top ten clonotypes cover 0.5% to 0.6% of the sample.

Of note for this clone: Its antigen is still unknown. For this receptor, the gene names and germline sequences are taken from the mouse. The read comes to an end 1 residue before the CDR3 does, leaving the germline J gene to fill in the end.

The research as a whole found: The study did not establish which tissue TCRs were alloreactive or antigen-specific, and some clones may have been host cells that persisted. Within patients, how anatomically similar tissues were was a major factor shaping TCR repertoire composition, regardless of disease or transplant status. Sampling depth was acknowledged as a limitation, and the patient cohort was both small and clinically heterogeneous. Blood and spleen T cells captured only a limited portion of the TCR repertoire detected in tissues, in both patients and mice. Few T cell clones were found to be shared across patients, but shared repertoire signatures across patients were revealed in a tissue-specific fashion by motif-based clustering.

Sequences GFQATS (CDR1) and STVNSAI (CDR2) are obtained from the germline V gene. V loses 0 bases at its end and J loses 5 bases; junction bases beyond the gene matches: 3. The CDR3 contains 13 residues, cysteine and phenylalanine counted. Sequencing covers 36 bases of the CDR3, shown here with the frame starting at base 1. Sequencing was done on a sample of sorted cells pooled from one or two spleens. The receptor chain draws on TRBV20 and TRBJ2-7; 8 central bases correspond to TRBD2. This receptor was obtained from a pool of C57BL/6 mice in good health. The CDR3 region reads CGAREWGGDEQYF. The sequenced part of the CDR3 DNA is TGTGGTGCTAGGGAGTGGGGGGGGGATGAACAGTAC.